A single sample is the source of the 4 T cell receptor beta chains below, sequenced in a study of shared clonotypes between healthy human individuals. TCRdb keeps only in-frame clones here, not all; method: immunoSEQ multiplex PCR. The top ten clones hold 0.3% of a sample with hundreds of thousands of clones, about 98% of them seen once. Naive-designated CD8 cells lacked CD45RO, were positively enriched for CCR7, and omitted terminally differentiated effector memory CD45RA+ cells. The sample was naive CD8+ T cells sorted from blood. The source of these receptors is a man in his thirties or forties in good health.

About this clone: One junction end disagrees with the germline gene, perhaps due to a read error. CDR3 in DNA: TGTGCCGGCAGCCACGGGACAGGGGTAGAAAAACTGTTTTTT. It specifies CAGSHGTGVEKLFF. The gene calls are TRBV13 and TRBJ1-4, with 10 bases aligning to TRBD1. This CDR3 is 14 amino acids long. The germline CDR1 and CDR2 sequences are PRHDT and FYEKMQ (reference sequence).

Regarding this clone: The sample holds other DNA sequences that translate to the same CDR3. The V and J genes are TRBV5-1 and TRBJ2-7; D may be TRBD2 (5 bases). The CDR3 spans 15 residues. V was cut by 1 base and J by 0 bases, with 11 bases left in between. Germline assignment: CDR1 SGHRS and CDR2 YFSETQ. The CDR3 here is CASSLNSGSSYEQYF. The CDR3 bases are TGCGCCAGCAGCTTGAACAGTGGGAGCTCCTACGAGCAGTACTTC. The complete variable domain, with remaining parts taken from reference TRBV5-1 and TRBJ2-7, reads KAGVTQTPRYLIKTRGQQVTLSCSPISGHRSVSWYQQTPGQGLQFLFEYFSETQRNKGNFPGRFSGRQFSNSRSEMNVSTLELGDSALYLCASSLNSGSSYEQYFGPGTRLTVT.

The chain carries TRBV6-5 and TRBJ2-5; the D is unclear. CDR1 is MNHEY, CDR2 SVGAGI, per germline. V was cut by 6 bases and J by 5 bases, with 10 bases left in between. The CDR3 runs 12 residues. Here the CDR3 reads CASSRGYETQYF. The CDR3 DNA follows: TGTGCCAGCAGCCGAGGATACGAGACCCAGTACTTC.

For this clone: This CDR3 is also generated by other DNA sequences in the sample. The V and J genes are TRBV27 and TRBJ1-5; the D gene is possibly TRBD1 (6 bases). CDR3 size: 13 residues. V was cut by 5 bases and J by 5 bases, with 10 bases left in between. Germline-derived CDR1 and CDR2 are MNHEY and SMNVEV (reference sequence). For the CDR3, the DNA is TGTGCCAGCAGTCCCACAGGGTATCAGCCCCAGCATTTT. Protein: CASSPTGYQPQHF.